The present T cell receptor (beta chain) was sequenced within a study of blood T cell repertoires in COVID-19. Trimming removed 4 bases from V and 4 bases from J; junction bases left unmatched: 10. This CDR3 is 16 amino acids long. Germline V gene data show CDR1 as SNHLY and CDR2 as FYNNEI. TCRdb's copy holds only in-frame clones and misses some; the assay was immunoSEQ multiplex PCR. The data contain about 270,000 clones, 80% to 90% of them singletons. The rearrangement joins TRBV2 to TRBJ2-5, with 9 bases that match TRBD1. The sample taken for sequencing was peripheral blood. This TCR came from a woman between 50 and 59 years old with acute or convalescent COVID-19. This chain's CDR3 is CASSGDVMGQGETQYF. The CDR3 nucleotides read TGTGCCAGCAGTGGGGATGTAATGGGACAGGGAGAGACCCAGTACTTC.